This entry describes one T cell receptor (beta chain). The antigen is not known. This entry is derived from a study of T-cell memory formation after mild COVID-19. The CDR3 totals 14 residues. Trimming cost V 2 bases and J 2 bases, with 10 bases left between them. Per the germline V gene, CDR1 is SGDLS and CDR2 is YYNGEE. The study, taken as a whole, reports: Day 15 to 85 contracting clones showed balanced CD4/CD8; later expanders leaned CD4+. Clones which contracted sat mainly in CM and EM if CD4+, and in EMRA if CD8+.

Libraries for TCRalpha and TCRbeta carried sample barcodes and unique molecular identifiers via 5'RACE. MiXCR was run by TCRdb on the 5' RACE reads, yielding one entry per CDR3 protein. The sample comprises roughly 310,000 distinct CDR3 sequences, roughly 15% of which are singletons, and approximately 23% rests with the top ten. The chain combines TRBV9 with TRBJ2-5, with D hard to call. This sequence originates from a man younger than 35 who had mild COVID-19 (a few samples of this study predate the infection). Cell type and time point are not known. Sequenced material: PBMCs or a T cell subset sorted from them (not recorded which). CDR3 nucleotide sequence: TGTGCCAGCAGCGTCGGGCGTTGGCAAGAGACCCAGTACTTC. This encodes CASSVGRWQETQYF.